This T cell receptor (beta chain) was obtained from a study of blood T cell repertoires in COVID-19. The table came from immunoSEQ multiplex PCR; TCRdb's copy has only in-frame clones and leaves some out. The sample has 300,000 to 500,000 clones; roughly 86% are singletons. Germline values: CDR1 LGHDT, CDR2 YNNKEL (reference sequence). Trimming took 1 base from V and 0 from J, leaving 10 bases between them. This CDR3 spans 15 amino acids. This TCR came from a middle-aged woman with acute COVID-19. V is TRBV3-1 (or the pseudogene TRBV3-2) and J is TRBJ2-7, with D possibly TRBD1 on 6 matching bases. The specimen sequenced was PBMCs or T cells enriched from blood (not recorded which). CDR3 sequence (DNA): TGTGCCAGCAGCCAAGGGATGACAGGCTCCTACGAGCAGTACTTC. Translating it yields CASSQGMTGSYEQYF.